The clone carrying this TCR beta chain was seen a handful of times. The sample belongs to a study of blood T cell repertoires in COVID-19. The wider study: The United States, Italy and Spain were the sources of the acute and convalescent COVID-19 samples.

CDR3 length: 14 amino acids. The V end lost 9 bases, the J end lost 7 bases, and 22 bases lay between the germline ends. Germline CDR1 is MDHEN and CDR2 is SYDVKM. Authors' processing steps: It was from reference gene primer amplification that nucleated cell counts were estimated. Clones were read by immunoSEQ multiplex PCR, and TCRdb kept only the in-frame ones, dropping some. The D gene and trimming were derived from the DNA, and the V and J assignments and clone size from that table. This sample has fewer than 250,000 clones, with roughly 91% found just once. Sample: peripheral blood. The clonotype originates from a human donor in a cohort sampled during active COVID-19. This chain links TRBV28 with TRBJ2-7; weak D call: TRBD1 (5 bases). This chain's CDR3 is CASNFGADKGEQYF. The CDR3 DNA reads as TGTGCCAGTAATTTCGGAGCAGATAAGGGGGAGCAGTACTTC.